The rows below give T cell receptor beta chains drawn from one sample of a study of CD8 T cells in ankylosing spondylitis. TCRdb re-derived calls from the 5' RACE reads in MiXCR, one entry per CDR3 protein. The table lists about 540,000 distinct CDR3 sequences, 12% of them singletons. Sequencing used blood, either unsorted or a sorted T cell fraction (not recorded which). These receptors were obtained from a male donor with ankylosing spondylitis. Each CDR3 is given with its conserved first and last residue. A D gene is named only where the DNA matches it firmly. Size tells how often a clone was seen (once, few, many) or the class of an expanded clone, and some rows leave it out.

v_call,d_call,j_call,clone_size,cdr3_length,cdr3_aa,cdr3_nt
TRBV6-6,.,TRBJ1-1,few,13,CASVQQGLSEAFF,TGTGCCAGCGTCCAACAGGGACTCTCTGAAGCTTTCTTT
TRBV2,TRBD1,TRBJ1-4,few,14,CASRDGQGTEKLFF,TGTGCCAGCAGGGATGGACAGGGTACTGAAAAACTGTTTTTT
TRBV27,TRBD2,TRBJ2-1,few,16,CASSPLAGGLYNEQFF,TGTGCCAGCAGTCCTCTAGCGGGAGGGCTTTACAATGAGCAGTTCTTC
TRBV6-5,TRBD2,TRBJ2-5,.,15,CASSLASGSGETQYF,TGTGCCAGCAGTTTGGCTAGCGGGAGTGGTGAGACCCAGTACTTC
TRBV12-3/TRBV12-4,.,TRBJ1-3,many,14,CASSFSVSGNTIYF,TGTGCCAGCAGTTTTTCTGTCTCTGGAAACACCATATATTTT
TRBV29-1,.,TRBJ2-1,.,14,CSVPSGVTNNEQFF,TGCAGCGTTCCGTCGGGAGTAACTAACAATGAGCAGTTCTTC
TRBV29-1,.,TRBJ1-2,many,12,CSAYEDGYGYTF,TGCAGCGCTTATGAGGACGGCTATGGCTACACCTTC
TRBV7-8,.,TRBJ1-6,many,16,CASSLGPGLQNSPLHF,TGTGCCAGCAGCTTAGGCCCGGGACTGCAGAATTCACCCCTCCACTTT
TRBV5-5,TRBD2,TRBJ2-1,.,16,CASSSGLADQNNEQFF,TGTGCCAGCAGCTCTGGACTAGCGGACCAGAACAATGAGCAGTTCTTC
TRBV5-1,.,TRBJ2-5,many,12,CASSPVGETQYF,TGCGCCAGCAGCCCCGTGGGTGAGACCCAGTACTTC
TRBV12-3/TRBV12-4,.,TRBJ1-5,few,13,CASSDSPNQPQHF,TGTGCCAGCAGTGACAGCCCCAATCAGCCCCAGCATTTT
TRBV5-1,.,TRBJ2-1,few,19,CASSPTPGGGWSSYNEQFF,TGCGCCAGCAGCCCCACCCCGGGGGGCGGGTGGAGCTCCTACAATGAGCAGTTCTTC
TRBV6-1,.,TRBJ1-5,few,13,CASSEVLDQPQHF,TGTGCCAGCAGTGAGGTGTTGGATCAGCCCCAGCATTTT
TRBV29-1,.,TRBJ1-1,.,16,CSVRMGLGVANTEAFF,TGCAGCGTCCGGATGGGGTTGGGAGTGGCGAACACTGAAGCTTTCTTT
TRBV5-5,.,TRBJ2-3,.,16,CASEPSPGSGTDTQYF,TGTGCCAGCGAACCCAGCCCTGGATCTGGCACAGATACGCAGTATTTT
TRBV7-2,.,TRBJ1-2,few,14,CASSEGDGNYGYTF,TGTGCCAGCAGCGAGGGGGACGGAAACTATGGCTACACCTTC
TRBV2,TRBD1,TRBJ1-4,few,14,CASKQGQGEEKLFF,TGTGCCAGCAAACAGGGCCAGGGGGAAGAAAAACTGTTTTTT
TRBV6-1,.,TRBJ2-7,.,10,CASSERQQYF,TGTGCCAGCAGTGAGCGCCAGCAGTACTTC
TRBV4-1,.,TRBJ1-5,.,15,CASSQGAGSEQPQHF,TGCGCCAGCAGCCAAGGGGCAGGGTCTGAGCAGCCCCAGCATTTT
TRBV19,.,TRBJ2-5,.,13,CASSIGGQETQYF,TGTGCCAGTAGTATTGGGGGGCAAGAGACCCAGTACTTC
TRBV7-8,.,TRBJ1-2,few,14,CASSALGTTYGYTF,TGTGCCAGCAGCGCCCTCGGGACCACCTATGGCTACACCTTC
TRBV5-5,.,TRBJ1-1,few,15,CASSLDATVNTEAFF,TGTGCCAGCAGCTTGGACGCGACAGTGAACACTGAAGCTTTCTTT
TRBV5-1,.,TRBJ2-5,few,15,CASSAGPRFQETQYF,TGCGCCAGCAGCGCGGGACCGAGGTTTCAAGAGACCCAGTACTTC
TRBV6-5,.,TRBJ2-7,few,16,CASSYSTGELPYEQYF,TGTGCCAGCAGTTACTCGACGGGAGAGCTTCCCTACGAGCAGTACTTC
TRBV15,.,TRBJ1-3,.,14,CATSRPGAGNTIYF,TGTGCCACCAGCAGGCCAGGGGCTGGAAACACCATATATTTT
TRBV15,.,TRBJ1-1,.,14,CATSRDWGHNRSFF,TGTGCCACCAGCAGAGATTGGGGACACAACCGTTCTTTCTTT
TRBV7-9,.,TRBJ2-1,few,16,CASRPRDPSSYNEQFF,TGTGCCAGCAGACCCCGGGACCCGAGCTCCTACAATGAGCAGTTCTTC
TRBV10-1,TRBD2,TRBJ2-2,few,17,CASSDPLAGGHTGELFF,TGCGCCAGCAGTGACCCTCTAGCGGGAGGTCACACCGGGGAGCTGTTTTTT
TRBV3-1,TRBD1,TRBJ2-1,.,17,CASSQEPGQGVYNEQFF,TGTGCCAGCAGCCAAGAGCCGGGACAGGGGGTCTACAATGAGCAGTTCTTC